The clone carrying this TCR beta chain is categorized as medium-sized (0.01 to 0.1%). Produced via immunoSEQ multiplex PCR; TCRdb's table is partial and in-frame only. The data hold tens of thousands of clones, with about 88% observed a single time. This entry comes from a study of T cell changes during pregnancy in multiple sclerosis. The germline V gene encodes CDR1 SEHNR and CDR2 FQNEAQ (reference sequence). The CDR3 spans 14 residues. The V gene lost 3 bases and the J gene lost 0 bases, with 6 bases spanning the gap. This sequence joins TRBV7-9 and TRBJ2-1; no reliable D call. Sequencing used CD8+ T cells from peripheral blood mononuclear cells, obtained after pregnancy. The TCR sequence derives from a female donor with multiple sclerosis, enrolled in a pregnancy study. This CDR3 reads CASSFFSSYNEQFF. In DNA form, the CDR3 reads TGTGCCAGCAGCTTCTTCAGCTCCTACAATGAGCAGTTCTTC. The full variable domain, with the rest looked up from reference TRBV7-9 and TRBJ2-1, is DTGVSQNPRHKITKRGQNVTFRCDPISEHNRLYWYRQTLGQGPEFLTYFQNEAQLEKSRLLSDRFSAERPKGSFSTLEIQRTEQGDSAMYLCASSFFSSYNEQFFGPGTRLTVL.